These T cell receptor beta chains were read from a single sample in a study of cytomegalovirus exposure and HLA in healthy donors. Assay used: immunoSEQ multiplex PCR; TCRdb lists only in-frame clones, some missing. The listing records over 100,000 clones. The sequenced material came from PBMCs. These TCRs come from a man aged 35-49 years in good health and CMV-seropositive. Both conserved end residues are part of each CDR3. The order of the fields is CDR3 protein, J gene, V gene.

CASEASSYEQYF	TRBJ2-7	TRBV28
CASSLGGFVETQYF	TRBJ2-5	TRBV7-6
CASSSRDRGYEQYF	TRBJ2-7	TRBV11-3
CASIRPQTGSYEQYF	TRBJ2-7	TRBV6-1
CASSFDRGKEYQETQYF	TRBJ2-5	TRBV5-8
CATSSGTAGSPYEQYF	TRBJ2-7	TRBV15
CASSISPSGSSEQFF	TRBJ2-1	TRBV19
CASSPTGLAATEQFF	TRBJ2-1	TRBV7-2
CASSYRPGGPYEQYF	TRBJ2-7	TRBV6-5
CASSPNTGELFF	TRBJ2-2	TRBV7-3
CASSSQGRTKKTLQFF	TRBJ2-1	TRBV7-9
CASSPGGGREYNEQFF	TRBJ2-1	TRBV11-3
CASSQDRLAGVTYNEQFF	TRBJ2-1	TRBV4-3
CASSTPGQKYTDEQFF	TRBJ2-1	TRBV19
CASSGQAYTQYF	TRBJ2-3	TRBV25-1
CASSRQGARDGYTF	TRBJ1-2	TRBV6-5
CASSDSSQPQHF	TRBJ1-5	TRBV6-4
CASRAGPISGNTIYF	TRBJ1-3	TRBV6-1
CASTPRLAGVPNNEQFF	TRBJ2-1	TRBV19
CASSYSNAGDHEQYF	TRBJ2-7	TRBV6-5